The text below deals with one T cell receptor (beta chain). TCRdb reprocessed the RT-PCR reads via MiXCR and lists one record per CDR3 protein. Of fewer than 7,000 distinct CDR3 sequences in the sample, 75% to 80% are singletons; the top ten hold roughly 2.6%. The record originates from a study of yellow fever vaccine responses in identical twins. The CDR3 is 13 amino acids. Germline V gene lookup returns CDR1 SQVTM and CDR2 ANQGSEA. V gave up 7 bases and J gave up 0 bases, with 12 bases separating them. This receptor was identified in a woman aged 18-30 years who received the yellow fever vaccine. V is TRBV29-1 and J is TRBJ1-1; a possible D gene is TRBD1 (5 bases). This sample comprised T cells from blood (PBMCs), unsorted or a sorted subset (not recorded which), obtained before or after yellow fever vaccination (not recorded which). DNA for the CDR3: TGCAGCGCCGACAGCTTCCTGAACACTGAAGCTTTCTTT. It encodes CSADSFLNTEAFF.